This TCR beta chain was identified during a study of T cells after yellow fever vaccination. Study-wide context: Researchers used SMART-Seq v4 Ultra Low Input to prepare fractions that had low cell numbers. General study results and limits: Just a small share of clonotypes turned up in the CD4 compartment as well as the CD8 compartment. It was the secondary response that reached its peak faster, day 5 versus 15, but it was weaker.

TCRdb analysed the 5' RACE reads with MiXCR anew, one entry per CDR3 protein. The repertoire consists of some 96,000 distinct CDR3 sequences, with 8% to 10% occurring once and the leading ten covering approximately 17%. This clonotype turned up a few times. J lost 3 bases, V lost 6 bases, and 10 bases had no gene match. Looked up from germline, CDR1 is PRHDT and CDR2 is FYEKMQ (reference sequence). The CDR3 is 15 residues long. This chain links TRBV13 with TRBJ1-1, with 7 bases fitting TRBD1. The starting material was CD8+ T cells not binding an NS4B(214-222) dextramer, sorted from PBMCs, obtained more than 13 days after the first yellow fever vaccination. The source is a man aged 18 to 30 who received the YFV17D yellow fever vaccine. The CDR3 protein is CASRWKGAFDTEAFF. CDR3 nucleotides: TGTGCCAGCAGATGGAAGGGGGCCTTTGACACTGAAGCTTTCTTT.